These 2 T cell receptor beta chains share one sample of origin, sequenced in a study of post-analysis software for immune sequencing data. Study outcomes and limitations: Five or six TRBV segments, TRBV5-6, TRBV5-1 and TRBV20-1 among them, were found more frequent in patients than controls.

No antigen has been assigned to these receptors. Researchers reported that TCR beta cDNA libraries carried unique molecular identifiers. MiXCR, applied by TCRdb to the PCR reads, yields one record per CDR3 protein. The top ten clones hold 13% of a sample with over 300,000 distinct CDR3 sequences, roughly 36% of them seen once. The specimen sequenced was blood. These receptors were taken from a girl aged 5 to 17 with multiple sclerosis.

The rearrangement joins TRBV7-9 to TRBJ2-1; D ambiguous. CDR1 and CDR2 (germline): SEHNR, FQNEAQ (reference sequence). Trimming removed 1 base from V and 2 bases from J, with 6 bases in between. The CDR3 extends over 14 amino acids. CDR3: CASSLVGAYNEQFF. The DNA of the CDR3 is TGTGCCAGCAGCTTAGTTGGGGCCTACAATGAGCAGTTCTTC. Together with reference TRBV7-9 and TRBJ2-1, the CDR3 gives the full variable domain: DTGVSQNPRHKITKRGQNVTFRCDPISEHNRLYWYRQTLGQGPEFLTYFQNEAQLEKSRLLSDRFSAERPKGSFSTLEIQRTEQGDSAMYLCASSLVGAYNEQFFGPGTRLTVL.

The V call is TRBV7-2, the J call TRBJ1-2; D ambiguous. Germline V gives CDR1 SGHTA, CDR2 FQGNSA. CDR3 length: 12 residues. V was shortened by 3 bases and J by 6 bases, with 8 bases between the two germline ends. CDR3 nucleotide sequence: TGTGCCAGCAGCTTTACGGCCGATGGCTACACCTTC. The encoded protein is CASSFTADGYTF.